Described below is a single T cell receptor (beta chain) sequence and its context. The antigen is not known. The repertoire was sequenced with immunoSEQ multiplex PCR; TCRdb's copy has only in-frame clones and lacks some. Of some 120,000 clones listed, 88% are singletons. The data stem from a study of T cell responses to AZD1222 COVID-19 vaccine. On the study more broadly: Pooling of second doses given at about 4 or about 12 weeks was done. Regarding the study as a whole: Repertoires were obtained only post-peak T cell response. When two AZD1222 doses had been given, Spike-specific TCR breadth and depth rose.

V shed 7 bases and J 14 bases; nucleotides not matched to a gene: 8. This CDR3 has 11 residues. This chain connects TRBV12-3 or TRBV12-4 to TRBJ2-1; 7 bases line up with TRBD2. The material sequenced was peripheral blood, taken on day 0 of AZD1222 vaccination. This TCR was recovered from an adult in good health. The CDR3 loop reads CASTLGGWEFF. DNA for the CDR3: TGTGCCAGCACCCTCGGGGGGTGGGAGTTCTTC.